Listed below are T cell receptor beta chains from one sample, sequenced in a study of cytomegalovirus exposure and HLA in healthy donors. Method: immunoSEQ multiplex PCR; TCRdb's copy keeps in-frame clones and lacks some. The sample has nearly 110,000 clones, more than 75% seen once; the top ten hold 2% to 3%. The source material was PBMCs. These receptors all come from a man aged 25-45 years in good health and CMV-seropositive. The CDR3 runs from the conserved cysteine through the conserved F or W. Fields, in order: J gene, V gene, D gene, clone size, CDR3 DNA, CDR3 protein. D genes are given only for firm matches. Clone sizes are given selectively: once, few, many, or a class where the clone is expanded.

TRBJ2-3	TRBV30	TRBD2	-	TGTGCCTGGAGGATTCGCGGGGGGCTTACAGATACGCAGTATTTT	CAWRIRGGLTDTQYF
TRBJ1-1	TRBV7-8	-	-	TGTGCCAGCACGGAAAGACAGAGGAACACTGAAGCTTTCTTT	CASTERQRNTEAFF
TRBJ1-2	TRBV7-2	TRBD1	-	TGTGCCAGCGGGATGACAGGGATCTATGGCTACACCTTC	CASGMTGIYGYTF
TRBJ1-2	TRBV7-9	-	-	TGTGCCAGCAGCTTAGTACTGGAGGGCTACACCTTC	CASSLVLEGYTF
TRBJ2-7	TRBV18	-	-	TGTGCCAGCTCACCAATAGAGGGTTTGGAGCAGTACTTC	CASSPIEGLEQYF
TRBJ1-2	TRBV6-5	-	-	TGTGCCAGCAGTTACTCGAAACAGGGAGCTTATGGCTACACCTTC	CASSYSKQGAYGYTF
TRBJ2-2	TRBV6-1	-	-	TGTGCCAGCAGTGAAATCACGAACACCGGGGAGCTGTTTTTT	CASSEITNTGELFF
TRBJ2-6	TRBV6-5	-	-	TGTGCCAGCAGTTATGGACGGAACTCTGGGGCCAACGGCCTGACTTTC	CASSYGRNSGANGLTF
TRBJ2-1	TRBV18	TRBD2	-	TGTGCCAGCTCTACAGCGGGGGGGCCCTACAATGAGCAGTTCTTC	CASSTAGGPYNEQFF
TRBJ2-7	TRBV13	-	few	TGTGCCAGCAGCGGCCCTAGGGAGGCGGGCGAGCAGTACTTC	CASSGPREAGEQYF
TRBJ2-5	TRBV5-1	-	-	TGCGCCAGCAGCTTGGAGGGAATACCAGGGGAGACCCAGTACTTC	CASSLEGIPGETQYF
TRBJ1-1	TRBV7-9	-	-	TGTGCCAGCAGCTTAGGCGCGGCAGGGGTAGAAGCTTTCTTT	CASSLGAAGVEAFF
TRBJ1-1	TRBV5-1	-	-	TGCGCCAGCAGCTTGAACTACCGTGGGACTGAAGCTTTCTTT	CASSLNYRGTEAFF
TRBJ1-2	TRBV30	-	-	TGTGCCTGGGGCGGCTCTCCCAACTATGGCTACACCTTC	CAWGGSPNYGYTF
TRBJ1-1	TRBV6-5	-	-	TGTGCCAGCTGTCGACGGGAGGGGAACACTGAAGCTTTCTTT	CASCRREGNTEAFF
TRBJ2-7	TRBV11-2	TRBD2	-	TGTGCCAGCAGCTTAGTTGGCGGGGGGAAGCGGGGCGAGCAGTACTTC	CASSLVGGGKRGEQYF
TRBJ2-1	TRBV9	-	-	TGTGCCAGCAGCCCCCGAGCCCGGGACTCCAATAATGAGCAGTTCTTC	CASSPRARDSNNEQFF